Each of the 4 T cell receptor beta chains below was sequenced from the same sample in a study of beta chain features in type 1 diabetes. Regarding the study as a whole: Moderately but significantly shorter TCRB CDR3s were found in Type 1 diabetes patients in all four CD4+ subsets.

These receptors are not linked to any known antigen. Expressed TCRB transcripts were sequenced because the entire RNA isolate underwent reverse transcription. This table comes from immunoSEQ multiplex PCR, and its TCRdb copy is limited to in-frame clones, with some not included. The sample includes some 290,000 clones, approximately 14% of them seen just once. Input material: naive CD4+ T cells from blood. The receptors were gathered from a man younger than 40 with type 1 diabetes.

Only a few counts were recorded for this clone. The V gene is TRBV7-2, the J gene TRBJ2-7; perhaps TRBD2 as D (5 bases). V was clipped by 1 base and J by 4 bases, with 14 bases between them. The CDR3 totals 15 residues. Germline-derived CDR1 and CDR2 are SGHTA and FQGNSA. Here the CDR3 DNA reads TGTGCCAGCAGCTTAGATCCGGGGTCGGGGTACGAGCAGTACTTC. This sequence encodes CASSLDPGSGYEQYF.

The chain carries TRBV18 and TRBJ1-2; 9 positions match TRBD1. With V trimmed by 3 bases and J by 2 bases, 7 bases remained unmatched. Per the germline V gene, CDR1 is KGHSH and CDR2 is LQKENI. This CDR3 has 16 residues. CDR3 loop: CASSPRQGGINYGYTF. The DNA for the CDR3 is TGTGCCAGCTCACCCCGACAGGGGGGCATCAACTATGGCTACACCTTC.

This clone showed up just a few times. This chain joins TRBV18 and TRBJ2-7, with a tentative D call TRBD1 (6 bases). This CDR3 has 14 amino acids. Germline V gene sequence: CDR1 KGHSH, CDR2 LQKENI. The V and J ends lost 3 bases and 7 bases respectively, with 16 bases between them. CDR3 sequence reads: CASSPSGAAGEQYF. DNA for the CDR3: TGTGCCAGCTCACCCTCAGGGGCAGCTGGGGAGCAGTACTTC.

Only a few counts were recorded for this clone. The genes are TRBV2 and TRBJ2-3; the match to TRBD2 covers 13 bases. The CDR3 covers 14 residues. Germline assignment: CDR1 SNHLY and CDR2 FYNNEI. V dropped 8 bases and J dropped 4; count of bases not matched to a gene: 3. CDR3 sequence reads: CASAGLAGADTQYF. DNA of the CDR3: TGTGCCAGCGCCGGACTAGCGGGAGCAGATACGCAGTATTTT.